One T cell receptor (beta chain) is described in this entry. Its antigen is undetermined. The data are from a study of neurological immune-mediated disorders. Study-wide results and limits: CDR3 amino acid sequences found in expanded clones were never shared across subjects, suggesting private repertoires in all groups.

The CDR3 has 14 amino acids. The germline CDR1 and CDR2 sequences are SGHVS and FNYEAQ. The cDNA was generated by 5'RACE with 10-nucleotide random UMIs. TCRdb called the 5' RACE reads again in MiXCR, with one record for every CDR3 protein. The data contain over 55,000 distinct CDR3 sequences, less than 2.5% of them singletons. Stored at -80 C, 2 million PBMCs were the source of the unsorted libraries. V gene TRBV7-6 combines with J gene TRBJ2-3; D is uncertain. This receptor was identified in a man aged 50 to 60 with multiple sclerosis. What was sequenced was PBMCs. The CDR3 protein is CTISLDLRAATQYF. The CDR3 DNA is TGTACCATCAGCTTAGATTTAAGGGCTGCTACGCAGTATTTT.